The 13 T cell receptor beta chains below were found in one sample sequenced in a study of blood T cell repertoires in COVID-19. Measured with immunoSEQ multiplex PCR; TCRdb has only the in-frame clones, and not every one. The repertoire holds around 150,000 clones, with approximately 88% as singletons. Sequenced sample: peripheral blood. These receptors all stem from a man aged 55-75 years with active or convalescent COVID-19.

The table lists this clone with a few counts. The chain employs TRBV6-5 and TRBJ1-1; a possible D gene is TRBD1 (6 bases). The V end lost 4 bases, the J end lost 1 base, and 13 bases lay between the germline ends. CDR3 length equals 15 residues. Germline V gene sequence: CDR1 MNHEY, CDR2 SVGAGI. CDR3 sequence: CASSSTGRGNTEAFF. The CDR3 nucleotides are TGTGCCAGCAGTTCGACAGGTAGAGGGAACACTGAAGCTTTCTTT.

The chain links TRBV21-1 to TRBJ2-2; the tabulated D call, TRBD2, remains unverified against the DNA. TRBV21-1 is shown as a pseudogene. The CDR3 length is 11 residues. The CDR3 coding sequence is TGTGCCAGCAGCCCCGGGGGGGAGCTGTTTTTT. It yields the protein CASSPGGELFF.

The rearrangement joins TRBV3-1 (or the pseudogene TRBV3-2) to TRBJ1-4; a possible D gene is TRBD1 (5 bases). The CDR3 extends over 17 amino acids. Germline CDR1 reads LGHDT; CDR2 reads YNNKEL (reference sequence). V dropped 0 bases and J dropped 3 bases, with 14 bases sitting between them. CDR3 residues: CASSQDGFGGANEKLFF. The CDR3 region has the DNA TGTGCCAGCAGCCAAGATGGTTTCGGGGGAGCTAATGAAAAACTGTTTTTT.

The CDR3 DNA is TGTGCCAGCAGCGTAGTAGGGAGCACTGAAGCTTTCTTT. This sequence encodes CASSVVGSTEAFF. The chain couples TRBV9 to TRBJ1-1, with unresolved D. Trimming cost V 0 bases and J 4 bases, with 7 bases left between them. Per germline, CDR1 SGDLS and CDR2 YYNGEE. The CDR3 is 13 amino acids.

This rearrangement joins TRBV10-3 to TRBJ1-5; TRBD1 aligns across 9 bases. This CDR3 is 15 amino acids long. V lost 2 bases and J lost 6; bases outside the gene matches: 5. In germline, CDR1 is ENHRY, CDR2 SYGVKD. The CDR3 DNA sequence: TGTGCCATCAGTGAGCCCGGGACAGGGCTTCAGCCCCAGCATTTT. It yields the protein CAISEPGTGLQPQHF.

The chain recombines TRBV6-5 with TRBJ2-1; 11 nucleotides line up with TRBD2. With 6 bases clipped from V and 10 bases from J, the junction kept 11 bases outside the gene matches. CDR3 size: 15 residues. Germline CDR1 MNHEY, CDR2 SVGAGI. CDR3 amino acids: CASRAAGLAAREQFF. In DNA form, the CDR3 reads TGTGCCAGCAGGGCTGCGGGACTAGCGGCTCGGGAGCAGTTCTTC.

The genes are TRBV9 and TRBJ2-7; 8 nucleotides match TRBD2. Germline V lookup: CDR1 SGDLS, CDR2 YYNGEE. J lost 7 bases, V lost 3 bases, and 6 bases had no gene match. The length of the CDR3 is 13 residues. The CDR3 DNA reads as TGTGCCAGCAGCGGACACACGGGGGGGGAGCAGTACTTC. Amino acid sequence: CASSGHTGGEQYF.

This chain uses TRBV28 with TRBJ2-7; 7 positions agree with TRBD1. The CDR3 length is 15 residues. V was clipped by 4 bases and J by 3 bases; unmatched bases: 9. The germline V gene encodes CDR1 MDHEN and CDR2 SYDVKM. CDR3 region: CASSSGTVPNYEQYF. CDR3 DNA sequence: TGTGCCAGCAGTTCCGGGACAGTACCAAACTACGAGCAGTACTTC. The variable domain in full, completed from reference TRBV28 and TRBJ2-7, reads DVKVTQSSRYLVKRTGEKVFLECVQDMDHENMFWYRQDPGLGLRLIYFSYDVKMKEKGDIPEGYSVSREKKERFSLILESASTNQTSMYLCASSSGTVPNYEQYFGPGTRLTVT.

V is TRBV9 and J is TRBJ2-4, with D tentatively TRBD2 (6 bases). Germline V gene sequence: CDR1 SGDLS, CDR2 YYNGEE. This CDR3 is built from 15 residues. V was clipped by 3 bases and J by 3 bases, with 13 bases between them. DNA of the CDR3: TGTGCCAGCAGCGCCGGGCGGGGTGACAAAAACATTCAGTACTTC. Its translation: CASSAGRGDKNIQYF.

In DNA form, the CDR3 reads TGTGCCAGCACCGACGCGGGCAGGGGCGACCAAGAGACCCAGTACTTC. Protein product: CASTDAGRGDQETQYF. The V gene is TRBV28, the J gene TRBJ2-5, with D maybe TRBD1 (6 bases). CDR1 and CDR2 (germline): MDHEN, SYDVKM. The V end lost 7 bases, the J end lost 0 bases, and 18 bases lay between the germline ends. The CDR3 is 16 residues long.

The chain uses TRBV3-1 (or the pseudogene TRBV3-2) and TRBJ2-3; D is uncertain. Trimming cost V 1 base and J 0 bases, with 11 bases left between them. The length of the CDR3 is 16 residues. CDR1 and CDR2 from the germline V gene are LGHDT and YNNKEL (reference sequence). The DNA of the CDR3 is TGTGCCAGCAGCCAAGTCCTCATTACTAGCACAGATACGCAGTATTTT. It yields the protein CASSQVLITSTDTQYF.

The V gene is TRBV6-5, the J gene TRBJ2-2; tentatively, D is TRBD2 (5 bases). Trimming cost V 7 bases and J 4 bases, with 10 bases left between them. The germline gives CDR1 MNHEY, CDR2 SVGAGI. The CDR3 length is 13 residues. The CDR3 region has the DNA TGTGCCAGCACTGGACTTCTCACCGGGGAGCTGTTTTTT. Translating gives CASTGLLTGELFF.

This clone has a handful of counts. The chain links TRBV5-1 to TRBJ1-6; no clear D gene. The V and J ends lost 4 bases and 3 bases respectively, with 14 bases between them. The CDR3 runs 16 residues. Germline V CDR1 and CDR2: SGHRS, YFSETQ. This CDR3 reads CASSPEVQSYNSPLHF. The CDR3 bases are TGCGCCAGCAGCCCGGAGGTCCAGAGCTATAATTCACCCCTCCACTTT.